Below, one TCR beta chain is given with its context. How the authors handled the data: Reference gene primers were amplified, and this amplification served to estimate nucleated cell counts. Sequencing used immunoSEQ multiplex PCR; TCRdb keeps in-frame clones, though not all of them. For V, J and clone size, that table is used; D and trimming come from the DNA. The sample shows under 250,000 clones, 65% to 90% of them seen only once. The data derive from a study of blood T cell repertoires in COVID-19. Study in general: Collection of acute and convalescent COVID-19 samples took place in the United States, Italy and Spain.

Across 20 to 25 US areas, participants ranged in age from about 18 to 100 years. Clinical history reported by participants formed the basis on which cohorts were assigned. V shed 0 bases and J 7 bases; nucleotides not matched to a gene: 1. The CDR3 consists of 13 residues. Looked up from germline, CDR1 is MNHEY and CDR2 is SVGEGT. The receptor comes from a woman between 45 and 60 years old with acute COVID-19. The sequenced sample consisted of PBMCs or T cells enriched from blood (not recorded which). The chain has TRBV6-2 or TRBV6-3 and TRBJ1-2; the match to TRBD1 covers 8 bases. The CDR3 DNA is TGTGCCAGCAGTTACTCGGGACAGGCTGGCTACACCTTC. Its protein product is CASSYSGQAGYTF.